These 4 T cell receptor beta chains originate from one sample sequenced in a study of Ad26.COV2.S vaccination and SARS-CoV-2 variants. Clones were sequenced by immunoSEQ multiplex PCR, and TCRdb holds only the in-frame ones, with some missing. Here the sample spans roughly 460,000 clones, nearly 90% being singletons. The treatment is: 15 to 20 received Ad26.COV2.S at low or high dose, single or two shots; about 5 received placebo; per-sample allocation not given. Day 63 following the first vaccine or placebo injection was when the samples were taken. Here the sequenced sample was peripheral blood, taken in a trial of Ad26.COV2.S vaccine versus placebo. The source is a person aged 18-65 years who received the Ad26.COV2.S COVID-19 vaccine or a placebo.

The chain carries TRBV4-3 and TRBJ2-7; tentative D call: TRBD1 (5 bases). CDR3 length: 16 amino acids. Germline V gene sequence: CDR1 LGHNA, CDR2 YSLEER. Trimming removed 4 bases at V and 0 bases at J, with 16 bases between. Written as DNA, the CDR3 is TGCGCCAGCAGCCCAAAAGACAGAGCGAGCTCCTACGAGCAGTACTTC. It codes for CASSPKDRASSYEQYF.

The chain couples TRBV18 to TRBJ1-5; D unresolved. V gave up 2 bases and J gave up 6 bases, with 8 bases separating them. The CDR3 consists of 13 residues. Germline assignment: CDR1 KGHSH and CDR2 LQKENI. CDR3 protein: CASSPGWGQPQHF. In nucleotides, the CDR3 is TGTGCCAGCTCACCAGGGTGGGGTCAGCCCCAGCATTTT.

The chain recombines TRBV30 with TRBJ1-5; D is unclear. The CDR3 consists of 12 residues. V lost 1 base, J lost 11 bases, and 12 bases lay in between. CDR1 and CDR2 from the germline V gene are GTSNPN and SVGIG (reference sequence). CDR3 residues: CAWSGSLATQHF. CDR3 bases: TGTGCCTGGAGTGGGTCCCTCGCGACCCAGCATTTT.

V and J are TRBV6-2 or TRBV6-3 and TRBJ2-1, with D perhaps matching TRBD1 (6 bases). From germline, CDR1 is MNHEY and CDR2 SVGEGT. This CDR3 contains 15 residues. The V gene lost 5 bases and the J gene lost 4 bases, with 15 bases spanning the gap. CDR3 amino acids: CASSPNWGLYNEQFF. Written as DNA, the CDR3 is TGTGCCAGCAGTCCAAACTGGGGGCTATACAATGAGCAGTTCTTC.